Below are 28 T cell receptor beta chains sequenced from a single sample in a study of early T cells in non-severe SARS-CoV-2 infection. TCRdb processed the 5' RACE reads anew with MiXCR; each CDR3 protein has one entry. The sample has about 26,000 distinct CDR3 sequences, 3.5% to 4.5% seen once. The sequenced sample was whole blood. These receptors all stem from an adult who was a healthcare worker with PCR-confirmed SARS-CoV-2 infection or an uninfected control (not recorded which).

The table lists this clonotype with many counts. The chain has TRBV14 and TRBJ2-4; TRBD2 matches at 8 bases. The CDR3 contains 14 residues. Germline loops: CDR1 SGHDN, CDR2 FVKESK. Losses at the gene ends were 4 bases for V and 7 bases for J; bases not matched to a gene: 6. The CDR3 region has the DNA TGTGCCAGCAGCCGAGGGACTAGTGGGAACATTCAGTACTTC. Amino acids: CASSRGTSGNIQYF.

This clonotype occurred many times. V usage is TRBV11-2 and J usage is TRBJ2-5; 9 bases match TRBD1. With 4 bases clipped from V and 4 bases from J, the junction kept 7 bases outside the gene matches. The CDR3 is 15 residues long. The V gene's germline CDR1 is SGHAT and CDR2 FQNNGV. Here the CDR3 reads CASSSPQGARETQYF. The DNA for the CDR3 is TGTGCCAGCAGCTCCCCACAGGGGGCGCGAGAGACCCAGTACTTC.

This clonotype has at least ten counts. The chain employs TRBV4-1 and TRBJ2-1; D unresolved. The CDR3 runs to 14 residues. The V gene lost 0 bases and the J gene lost 8 bases, with 11 bases spanning the gap. Looked up from germline, CDR1 is MGHRA and CDR2 is YSYEKL. The CDR3 loop is CASSQEVWGYEQFF. DNA of the CDR3: TGCGCCAGCAGCCAAGAGGTGTGGGGTTATGAGCAGTTCTTC.

This clonotype was picked up many times. The rearrangement uses TRBV5-1 and TRBJ2-1; weak D call: TRBD2 (6 bases). The V and J ends lost 0 bases and 0 bases respectively, with 13 bases between them. The CDR3 covers 17 residues. Per the germline V gene, CDR1 is SGHRS and CDR2 is YFSETQ. The CDR3 region is CASSLVGGRSSYNEQFF. Written as DNA, the CDR3 is TGCGCCAGCAGCTTGGTCGGTGGGAGGAGCTCCTACAATGAGCAGTTCTTC.

In this sample, this clonotype turned up many times. The chain uses TRBV2 and TRBJ2-1, with TRBD2 matching over 10 bases. The CDR3 runs to 13 residues. V shed 11 bases and J 6 bases; nucleotides not matched to a gene: 7. CDR1 is SNHLY, CDR2 FYNNEI, per germline. This CDR3 reads CAGQLAGSNEQFF. The CDR3 DNA reads TGTGCCGGTCAACTAGCGGGGAGCAATGAGCAGTTCTTC.

This clonotype was observed many times. Here the CDR3 reads CASGRHNEQFF. The CDR3 bases are TGCGCCAGCGGTCGCCACAATGAGCAGTTCTTC. The V call is TRBV10-2, the J call TRBJ2-1; D is unclear. The germline V gene has CDR1 WSHSY and CDR2 SAAADI. The length of the CDR3 is 11 residues. V lost 8 bases to trimming and J lost 5 bases, with 7 bases between them.

The sample holds a few counts of this clonotype. The rearrangement joins TRBV7-9 to TRBJ1-2; D gene unclear. The germline V gene encodes CDR1 SEHNR and CDR2 FQNEAQ (reference sequence). V was shortened by 1 base and J by 5 bases, with 5 bases between the two germline ends. The CDR3 consists of 12 residues. CDR3 loop: CASSLEGYGYTF. In DNA form, the CDR3 reads TGTGCCAGCAGCTTAGAAGGATATGGCTACACCTTC. The whole variable domain, filled in from reference TRBV7-9 and TRBJ1-2, reads DTGVSQNPRHKITKRGQNVTFRCDPISEHNRLYWYRQTLGQGPEFLTYFQNEAQLEKSRLLSDRFSAERPKGSFSTLEIQRTEQGDSAMYLCASSLEGYGYTFGSGTRLTVV.

This clonotype occurred many times. The V gene is TRBV12-3 or TRBV12-4, the J gene TRBJ2-3; D possibly corresponds to TRBD1 (5 bases). Trimming took 1 base from V and 4 from J, leaving 9 bases between them. This CDR3 is built from 14 residues. The CDR3 reads CASSLVGVPDTQYF. The CDR3 DNA follows: TGTGCCAGCAGTTTAGTAGGGGTCCCAGATACGCAGTATTTT.

This rearrangement joins TRBV5-6 to TRBJ2-5; D is uncertain. Germline-derived CDR1 and CDR2 are SGHDT and YYEEEE. The CDR3 spans 14 residues. Trimming cost V 0 bases and J 1 base, with 7 bases left between them. The CDR3 coding sequence is TGTGCCAGCAGCTTGGTACAGACCCAAGAGACCCAGTACTTC. This encodes CASSLVQTQETQYF. Looking up the rest from reference TRBV5-6 and TRBJ2-5 gives the full variable domain: DAGVTQSPTHLIKTRGQQVTLRCSPKSGHDTVSWYQQALGQGPQFIFQYYEEEERQRGNFPDRFSGHQFPNYSSELNVNALLLGDSALYLCASSLVQTQETQYFGPGTRLLVL.

This clonotype was seen ten or more times. The gene calls are TRBV7-3 and TRBJ1-6; 7 nucleotides align to TRBD1. Germline assignment: CDR1 SGHTA and CDR2 FQGTGA. The CDR3 extends over 14 amino acids. V was clipped by 3 bases and J by 10 bases; unmatched bases: 6. CDR3 nucleotide sequence: TGTGCCAGCAGCTTGAGAGGGGGCCGATCACCCCTCCACTTT. This sequence encodes CASSLRGGRSPLHF.

A word on this clonotype: This may come from a read error, since a much larger clone is one base off. The rearrangement uses TRBV7-3 and TRBJ2-5; 11 bases line up with TRBD2. This CDR3 comprises 17 residues. The germline CDR1 and CDR2 sequences are SGHTA and FQGTGA. The trim removed 5 bases at V and 3 bases at J, leaving 11 bases unmatched. In nucleotides, the CDR3 is TGTGCCAGCAGCCCGATTAAACTAGCGGGGGATAAAGAGACCCAGTACTTC. Amino acids: CASSPIKLAGDKETQYF. The whole variable domain, remainder taken from reference TRBV7-3 and TRBJ2-5, is GAGVSQTPSNKVTEKGKYVELRCDPISGHTALYWYRQSLGQGPEFLIYFQGTGAADDSGLPNDRFFAVRPEGSVSTLKIQRTERGDSAVYLCASSPIKLAGDKETQYFGPGTRLLVL.

This clonotype appeared many times. The chain employs TRBV28 and TRBJ1-2; a weak D match, TRBD1 (6 bases). CDR3 size: 14 residues. CDR1 is MDHEN and CDR2 is SYDVKM in the germline V gene. Trimming left V 5 bases short and J 3 bases short, with 13 bases between. The CDR3 DNA is TGTGCCAGCAGTCTCCCCGGGACATACTATGGCTACACCTTC. Residues: CASSLPGTYYGYTF.

This clonotype qualifies as medium-sized. The rearrangement joins TRBV6-5 to TRBJ2-1; 9 bases map to TRBD2. The J segment lost 9 bases and the V segment lost 2 bases, leaving 5 bases of the junction unmatched. The CDR3 is 14 amino acids. The germline CDR1 and CDR2 sequences are MNHEY and SVGAGI. The CDR3 loop reads CASSYGGGVSEQFF. CDR3 DNA: TGTGCCAGCAGTTACGGCGGGGGGGTATCTGAGCAGTTCTTC.

This clonotype was detected ten times or more. V and J are TRBV20-1 and TRBJ1-4; D not resolved. This CDR3 has 10 amino acids. Per the germline V gene, CDR1 is DFQATT and CDR2 is SNEGSKA (reference sequence). V was pared by 3 bases and J by 8 bases, with 4 bases between. In DNA form, the CDR3 reads TGCAGTGCTAGTGACGAAAAACTGTTTTTT. Translated: CSASDEKLFF.

This clonotype was found many times. This chain links TRBV6-4 with TRBJ2-3; unclear D gene. Trimming removed 0 bases from V and 6 bases from J, with 7 bases in between. This CDR3 is 13 amino acids long. Germline lookup yields CDR1 MRHNA and CDR2 SNTAGT. Written as DNA, the CDR3 is TGTGCCAGCAGTGACTCGATTGGGGATACGCAGTATTTT. Translated, it gives CASSDSIGDTQYF.

This clonotype came up many times. The V gene is TRBV2, the J gene TRBJ1-1, with D unresolved. Trimming left V 2 bases short and J 5 bases short, with 9 bases between. The germline CDR1 and CDR2 sequences are SNHLY and FYNNEI. The CDR3 has 13 amino acids. The CDR3 loop is CASSESRLTEAFF. The DNA of the CDR3 is TGTGCCAGCAGTGAATCCAGGCTTACTGAAGCTTTCTTT.

Here the CDR3 reads CASKRQAYEQYF. The CDR3 DNA reads TGTGCCAGCAAGAGACAGGCCTACGAGCAGTACTTC. The rearrangement links TRBV2 to TRBJ2-7; perhaps TRBD1 as D (6 bases). The CDR3 consists of 12 residues. Germline V gives CDR1 SNHLY, CDR2 FYNNEI. V shed 7 bases and J shed 2 bases, with 9 bases lying between them.

The chain combines TRBV3-1 with TRBJ2-5, with D possibly being TRBD1 or TRBD2 (5 bases each). This CDR3 spans 15 amino acids. The germline V gene encodes CDR1 LGHDT and CDR2 YNNKEL (reference sequence). V was pared by 2 bases and J by 6 bases, with 16 bases between. The CDR3 nucleotides are TGTGCCAGCAGCCAATGGGACCTCCCCGGGAAGACCCAGTACTTC. Translated, it gives CASSQWDLPGKTQYF.

In this sample, this clonotype turned up many times. The chain couples TRBV6-1 to TRBJ1-4; D gene ambiguous. The V end lost 4 bases, the J end lost 0 bases, and 6 bases lay between the germline ends. The CDR3 sequence is 14 residues long. Germline assignment: CDR1 MNHNS and CDR2 SASEGT. The CDR3 loop is CASSVGSTNEKLFF. The CDR3 bases are TGTGCCAGCAGTGTCGGGTCAACTAATGAAAAACTGTTTTTT.

This clonotype occurred many times. The rearrangement uses TRBV12-3 or TRBV12-4 and TRBJ1-2; 10 bases line up with TRBD1. V shed 5 bases, J shed 6 bases, and the junction held 6 bases outside the gene matches. The CDR3 spans 14 residues. Written as DNA, the CDR3 is TGTGCCAGCAGTCAGGACAGGGGGAAGAATGGCTACACCTTC. Its protein product is CASSQDRGKNGYTF.

The V gene is TRBV5-4, the J gene TRBJ2-1; D remains ambiguous. Trimming left V 0 bases short and J 8 bases short, with 6 bases between. Germline loops: CDR1 SGHNT, CDR2 YYREEE (reference sequence). This CDR3 is built from 12 residues. CDR3 nucleotide sequence: TGTGCCAGCAGCTTGGGAAGGGATGAGCAGTTCTTC. It translates to CASSLGRDEQFF.

This clonotype was recorded many times. This chain connects TRBV20-1 to TRBJ2-1, with no clear D. The CDR3 sequence is 12 residues long. The ends were cut back, 3 bases at V and 5 bases at J, with 8 bases in the middle. Germline V lookup: CDR1 DFQATT, CDR2 SNEGSKA (reference sequence). CDR3 nucleotide sequence: TGCAGTGCTAGTCTGGTCGACAATGAGCAGTTCTTC. Its translation: CSASLVDNEQFF.

There are many counts of this clonotype. This sequence joins TRBV5-6 and TRBJ1-2, with 9 bases aligning to TRBD1. The CDR3 sequence is 16 residues long. The J segment lost 4 bases and the V segment lost 3 bases, leaving 10 bases of the junction unmatched. Looked up from germline, CDR1 is SGHDT and CDR2 is YYEEEE. CDR3 amino acids: CASSWTGTGFPYGYTF. Here the CDR3 DNA reads TGTGCCAGCAGCTGGACCGGGACAGGGTTTCCCTATGGCTACACCTTC.

This clonotype was seen at least ten times. The V call is TRBV3-1, the J call TRBJ2-7, with D possibly TRBD2 on 6 matching bases. Trimming took 1 base from V and 0 from J, leaving 10 bases between them. The CDR3 is 15 amino acids. The germline gives CDR1 LGHDT, CDR2 YNNKEL (reference sequence). The CDR3 DNA reads as TGTGCCAGCAGCCAAGCCCTCGGGAGCTCCTACGAGCAGTACTTC. Its protein is CASSQALGSSYEQYF.

This clonotype was picked up many times. The chain uses TRBV10-3 and TRBJ1-3; TRBD1 aligns across 8 bases. The CDR3 has 15 residues. Germline V lookup: CDR1 ENHRY, CDR2 SYGVKD. V dropped 4 bases and J dropped 1; count of bases not matched to a gene: 3. CDR3 in DNA: TGTGCCATCAGTGGACAGGGGTTATCTGGAAACACCATATATTTT. This encodes CAISGQGLSGNTIYF.

This clonotype has at least ten counts. This chain joins TRBV12-3 or TRBV12-4 and TRBJ1-1, with TRBD1 matching over 11 bases. This CDR3 is 16 amino acids long. V lost 0 bases to trimming and J lost 5 bases; unmatched junction nucleotides: 5. CDR3 DNA: TGTGCCAGCAGTTTAGCCCCGGGACAGGGGGTAACTGAAGCTTTCTTT. This encodes CASSLAPGQGVTEAFF.

This clonotype showed up many times. The gene calls are TRBV19 and TRBJ1-5, with D uncertain. Germline V gene sequence: CDR1 LNHDA, CDR2 SQIVND (reference sequence). The CDR3 is 13 residues long. Trimming shortened V by 4 bases and J by 7 bases, and 11 bases separated the two germline ends. CDR3 sequence (DNA): TGTGCCAGTAGTACCTGGACGGGACAGCCCCAGCATTTT. Its translation is CASSTWTGQPQHF.

In its sample, this clonotype was seen many times. The chain has TRBV5-4 and TRBJ2-1; D uncertain. With 3 bases removed from V and 6 bases from J, the gap between germline ends came to 7 bases. CDR1 is SGHNT and CDR2 is YYREEE in the germline V gene (reference sequence). The CDR3 has 12 residues. The CDR3 coding sequence is TGTGCCAGCAGCTCCCGAACCAATGAGCAGTTCTTC. It translates to CASSSRTNEQFF.